The rows below give T cell receptor beta chains drawn from one sample of a study of blood T cell repertoires in COVID-19. Assay used: immunoSEQ multiplex PCR; TCRdb lists only in-frame clones, some missing. This table holds 85,000 to 100,000 clones, approximately 70% found once. The sequencing sample was made of peripheral blood. All receptors derive from a woman aged 60-70 years in a cohort sampled during active or convalescent COVID-19. Both conserved end residues are part of each CDR3.

V: TRBV4-1; J: TRBJ2-2; CDR3: CASSPNRGANTGELFF
V: TRBV10-3; J: TRBJ2-3; CDR3: CAISGQGSTDTQYF
V: TRBV28; J: TRBJ1-1; CDR3: CAIGWARSNTEAFF
V: TRBV7-9; J: TRBJ1-1; CDR3: CASSLVGQNTEAFF
V: TRBV7-2; J: TRBJ2-7; CDR3: CASSYRTGEREQYF
V: TRBV9; J: TRBJ2-5; CDR3: CASSVASGAVSETQYF
V: TRBV28; J: TRBJ2-1; CDR3: CASSQPGLAGGLRNEQFF
V: TRBV19; J: TRBJ1-4; CDR3: CASRYGVEKLFF
V: TRBV7-9; J: TRBJ2-3; CDR3: CASSLAGGDPDTQYF
V: TRBV3-1/TRBV3-2; J: TRBJ2-1; CDR3: CASSQGRQGPSYNEQFF
V: TRBV3-1/TRBV3-2; J: TRBJ2-3; CDR3: CASSQRQGVLTDTQYF
V: TRBV7-8; J: TRBJ1-6; CDR3: CASSPRQAGYNSPLHF
V: TRBV19; J: TRBJ2-7; CDR3: CASSAGLGARYEQYF
V: TRBV19; J: TRBJ2-7; CDR3: CASSPQGAYEQYF
V: TRBV7-3; J: TRBJ2-2; CDR3: CASSLTGPTGELFF
V: TRBV7-9; J: TRBJ1-6; CDR3: CASSRTTVSPLHF
V: TRBV9; J: TRBJ2-1; CDR3: CASSKEGVSEQEQFF
V: TRBV3-1/TRBV3-2; J: TRBJ2-6; CDR3: CASSQGTGYSGANVLTF
V: TRBV4-1; J: TRBJ1-2; CDR3: CASSQDSTGYTF
V: TRBV18; J: TRBJ1-3; CDR3: CASSPGQGAGNTIYF
V: TRBV6-2/TRBV6-3; J: TRBJ2-4; CDR3: CASSTGGARPNIQYF
V: TRBV18; J: TRBJ2-3; CDR3: CASSPAGVSTDTQYF
V: TRBV6-5; J: TRBJ2-5; CDR3: CASSYNLGGQETQYF
V: TRBV7-9; J: TRBJ2-2; CDR3: CASSLIRGTGELFF
V: TRBV7-3; J: TRBJ1-2; CDR3: CASSLIDTYGYTF
V: TRBV5-5; J: TRBJ2-3; CDR3: CASSSQGLAGYDTQYF
V: TRBV9; J: TRBJ1-2; CDR3: CASRAFRQGATSKQVYKGYTF
V: TRBV30; J: TRBJ2-1; CDR3: CAWSVRVGTGAYNEQFF
V: TRBV28; J: TRBJ1-5; CDR3: CASSRGAGGHQPQHF
V: TRBV3-1/TRBV3-2; J: TRBJ2-7; CDR3: CASSPNTGAYEQYF
V: TRBV25-1; J: TRBJ1-1; CDR3: CASSESRGYTEAFF
V: TRBV21-1; J: TRBJ2-7; CDR3: CASSNGDREYEQYF
V: TRBV5-1; J: TRBJ1-1; CDR3: CASSPRRGTGGPNTEAFF
V: TRBV6-1; J: TRBJ2-1; CDR3: CASSDEGNRDNEQFF
V: TRBV9; J: TRBJ1-1; CDR3: CASSPYGDVGDTEAFF
V: TRBV9; J: TRBJ2-1; CDR3: CASSVAPTGGNEQFF
V: TRBV30; J: TRBJ2-5; CDR3: CALSRTGGLRSLETQYF
V: TRBV3-1/TRBV3-2; J: TRBJ2-5; CDR3: CASSHLRAQQGETQYF
V: TRBV6-2/TRBV6-3; J: TRBJ2-1; CDR3: CASSYLLTGAKYNEQFF
V: TRBV7-3; J: TRBJ2-2; CDR3: CASSMTGRVTGELFF
V: TRBV6-5; J: TRBJ1-2; CDR3: CASSNRQGSGYTF
V: TRBV10-3; J: TRBJ2-5; CDR3: CAISNRGPQETQYF
V: TRBV6-5; J: TRBJ1-1; CDR3: CASSYSSIGEAFF
V: TRBV2; J: TRBJ1-5; CDR3: CASSDQDRSNQPQHF
V: TRBV6-4; J: TRBJ2-2; CDR3: CASSDGRRGRDTGELFF
V: TRBV10-3; J: TRBJ1-6; CDR3: CAITGDGNSPLHF
V: TRBV3-1/TRBV3-2; J: TRBJ1-2; CDR3: CASSLANYGYTF
V: TRBV4-2; J: TRBJ2-7; CDR3: CASSRGTGYEQYF
V: TRBV7-3; J: TRBJ2-1; CDR3: CASSPRTSGALSNEQFF
V: TRBV7-9; J: TRBJ2-3; CDR3: CASSLLYRGPSTDTQYF
V: TRBV5-1; J: TRBJ1-2; CDR3: CASSLGQNYGYTF
V: TRBV4-3; J: TRBJ1-3; CDR3: CASSQDTGDDGNTIYF
V: TRBV28; J: TRBJ1-2; CDR3: CASIRDRGGGYTF
V: TRBV6-5; J: TRBJ2-7; CDR3: CASSYRTGYEQYF
V: TRBV18; J: TRBJ2-3; CDR3: CASSPPRRQGADTQYF